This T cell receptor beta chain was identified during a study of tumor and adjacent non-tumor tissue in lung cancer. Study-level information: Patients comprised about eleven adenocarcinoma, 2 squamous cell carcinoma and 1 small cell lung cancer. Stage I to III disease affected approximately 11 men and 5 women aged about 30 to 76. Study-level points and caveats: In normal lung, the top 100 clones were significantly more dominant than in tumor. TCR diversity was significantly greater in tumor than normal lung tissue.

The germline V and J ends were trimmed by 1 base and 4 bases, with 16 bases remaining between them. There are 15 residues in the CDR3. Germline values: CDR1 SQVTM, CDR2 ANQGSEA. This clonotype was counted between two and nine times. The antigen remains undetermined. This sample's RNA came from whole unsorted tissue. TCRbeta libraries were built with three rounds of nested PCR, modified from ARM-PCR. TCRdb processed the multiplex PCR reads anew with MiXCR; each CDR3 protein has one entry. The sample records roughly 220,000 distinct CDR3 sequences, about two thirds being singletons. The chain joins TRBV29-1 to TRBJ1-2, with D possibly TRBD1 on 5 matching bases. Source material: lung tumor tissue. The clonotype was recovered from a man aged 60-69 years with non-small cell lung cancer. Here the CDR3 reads CSVEGGAGRGYGYTF. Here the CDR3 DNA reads TGCAGCGTTGAAGGCGGGGCGGGGCGCGGCTATGGCTACACCTTC.